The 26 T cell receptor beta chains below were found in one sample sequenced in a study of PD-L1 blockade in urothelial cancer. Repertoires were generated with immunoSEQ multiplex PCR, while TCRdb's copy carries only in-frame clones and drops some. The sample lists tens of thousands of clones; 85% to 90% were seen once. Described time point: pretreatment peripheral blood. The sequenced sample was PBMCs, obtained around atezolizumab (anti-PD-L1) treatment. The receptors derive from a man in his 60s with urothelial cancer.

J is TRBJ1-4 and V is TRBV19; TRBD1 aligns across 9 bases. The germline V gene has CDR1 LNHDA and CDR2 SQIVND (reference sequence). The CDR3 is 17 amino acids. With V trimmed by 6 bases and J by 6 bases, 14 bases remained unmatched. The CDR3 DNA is TGTGCCAGTAGATCCAACCGGGACAGGGCGGGGGATGAAAAACTGTTTTTT. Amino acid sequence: CASRSNRDRAGDEKLFF.

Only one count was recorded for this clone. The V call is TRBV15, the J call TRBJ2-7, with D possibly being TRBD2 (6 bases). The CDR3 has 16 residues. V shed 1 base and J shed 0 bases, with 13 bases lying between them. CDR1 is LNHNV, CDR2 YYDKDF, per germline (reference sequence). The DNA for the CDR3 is TGTGCCACCAGCAGAGTTTCCGGGAGTGTCTCCTACGAGCAGTACTTC. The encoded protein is CATSRVSGSVSYEQYF. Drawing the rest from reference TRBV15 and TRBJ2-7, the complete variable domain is DAMVIQNPRYQVTQFGKPVTLSCSQTLNHNVMYWYQQKSSQAPKLLFHYYDKDFNNEADTPDNFQSRRPNTSFCFLDIRSPGLGDTAMYLCATSRVSGSVSYEQYFGPGTRLTVT.

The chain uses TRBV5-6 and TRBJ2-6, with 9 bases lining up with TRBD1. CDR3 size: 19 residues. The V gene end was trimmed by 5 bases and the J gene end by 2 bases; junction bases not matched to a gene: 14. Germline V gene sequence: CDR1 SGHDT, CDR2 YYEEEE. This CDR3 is CASRGGGDRGFPGANVLTF. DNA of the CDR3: TGTGCCAGCAGGGGGGGCGGTGACAGGGGGTTCCCTGGGGCCAACGTCCTGACTTTC. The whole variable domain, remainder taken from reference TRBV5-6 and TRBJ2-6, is DAGVTQSPTHLIKTRGQQVTLRCSPKSGHDTVSWYQQALGQGPQFIFQYYEEEERQRGNFPDRFSGHQFPNYSSELNVNALLLGDSALYLCASRGGGDRGFPGANVLTFGAGSRLTVL.

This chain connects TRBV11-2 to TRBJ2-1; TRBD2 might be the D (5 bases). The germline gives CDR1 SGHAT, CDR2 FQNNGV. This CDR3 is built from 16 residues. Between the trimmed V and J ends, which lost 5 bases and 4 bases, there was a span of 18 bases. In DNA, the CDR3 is TGTGCCAGCAGCCAATTGACTCGTTCGGGGTACAATGAGCAGTTCTTC. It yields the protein CASSQLTRSGYNEQFF.

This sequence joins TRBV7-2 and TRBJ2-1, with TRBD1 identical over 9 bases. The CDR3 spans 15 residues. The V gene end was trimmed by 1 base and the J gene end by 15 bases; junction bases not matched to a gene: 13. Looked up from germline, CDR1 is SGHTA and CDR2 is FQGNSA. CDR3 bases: TGTGCCAGCAGCTTAGATCGGACAGGGGTTAGAGTACCGTTCTTC. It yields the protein CASSLDRTGVRVPFF. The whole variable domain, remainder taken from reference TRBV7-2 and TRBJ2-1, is GAGVSQSPSNKVTEKGKDVELRCDPISGHTALYWYRQSLGQGLEFLIYFQGNSAPDKSGLPSDRFSAERTGGSVSTLTIQRTQQEDSAVYLCASSLDRTGVRVPFFGPGTRLTVL.

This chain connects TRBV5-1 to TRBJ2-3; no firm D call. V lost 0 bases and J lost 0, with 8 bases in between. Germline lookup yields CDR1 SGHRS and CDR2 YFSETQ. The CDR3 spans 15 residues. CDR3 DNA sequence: TGCGCCAGCAGCTTGGACGCCTATAGCACAGATACGCAGTATTTT. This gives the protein CASSLDAYSTDTQYF.

The CDR3 spells CASSSARGEAFF. The CDR3 coding sequence is TGTGCCAGCAGCTCCGCCCGGGGGGAAGCTTTCTTT. The chain employs TRBV7-2 and TRBJ1-1, with D possibly matching TRBD1 (5 bases). This CDR3 spans 12 amino acids. Between the trimmed V and J ends, which lost 4 bases and 8 bases, there was a span of 11 bases. Germline assignment: CDR1 SGHTA and CDR2 FQGNSA. The variable domain in full, with the rest retrieved from reference TRBV7-2 and TRBJ1-1, is GAGVSQSPSNKVTEKGKDVELRCDPISGHTALYWYRQSLGQGLEFLIYFQGNSAPDKSGLPSDRFSAERTGGSVSTLTIQRTQQEDSAVYLCASSSARGEAFFGQGTRLTVV.

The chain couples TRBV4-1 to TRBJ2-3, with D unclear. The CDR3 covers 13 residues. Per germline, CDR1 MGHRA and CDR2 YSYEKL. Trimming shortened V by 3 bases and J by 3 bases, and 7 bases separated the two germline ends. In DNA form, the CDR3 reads TGCGCCAGCAGCCACCCTTATACAGATACGCAGTATTTT. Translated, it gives CASSHPYTDTQYF.

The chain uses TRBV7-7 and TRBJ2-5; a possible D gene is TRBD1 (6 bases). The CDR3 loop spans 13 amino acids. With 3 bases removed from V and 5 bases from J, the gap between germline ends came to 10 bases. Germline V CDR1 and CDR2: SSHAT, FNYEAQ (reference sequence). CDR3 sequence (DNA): TGTGCCAGCAGCTTCCAGGGGCAGGAGACCCAGTACTTC. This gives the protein CASSFQGQETQYF.

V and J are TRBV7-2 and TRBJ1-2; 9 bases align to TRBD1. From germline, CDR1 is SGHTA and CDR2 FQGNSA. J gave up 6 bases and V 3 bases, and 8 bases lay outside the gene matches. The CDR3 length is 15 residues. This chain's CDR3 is CASSFLPDRGDGYTF. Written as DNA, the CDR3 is TGTGCCAGCAGCTTCCTGCCGGACAGGGGCGATGGCTACACCTTC. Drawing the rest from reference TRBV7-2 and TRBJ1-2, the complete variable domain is GAGVSQSPSNKVTEKGKDVELRCDPISGHTALYWYRQSLGQGLEFLIYFQGNSAPDKSGLPSDRFSAERTGGSVSTLTIQRTQQEDSAVYLCASSFLPDRGDGYTFGSGTRLTVV.

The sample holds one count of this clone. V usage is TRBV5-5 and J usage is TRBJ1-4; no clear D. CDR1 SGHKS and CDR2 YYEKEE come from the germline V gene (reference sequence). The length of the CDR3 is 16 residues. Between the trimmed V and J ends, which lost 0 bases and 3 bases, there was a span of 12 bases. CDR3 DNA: TGTGCCAGCAGCTTGGATCTGGGTGCGGCTAATGAAAAACTGTTTTTT. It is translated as CASSLDLGAANEKLFF.

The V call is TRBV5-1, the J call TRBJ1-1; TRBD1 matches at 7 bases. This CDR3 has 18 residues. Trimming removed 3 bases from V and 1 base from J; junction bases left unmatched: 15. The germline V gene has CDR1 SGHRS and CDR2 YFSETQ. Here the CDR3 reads CASSSISPTSGGNTEAFF. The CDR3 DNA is TGCGCCAGCAGCTCGATCAGCCCTACCTCAGGGGGGAACACTGAAGCTTTCTTT.

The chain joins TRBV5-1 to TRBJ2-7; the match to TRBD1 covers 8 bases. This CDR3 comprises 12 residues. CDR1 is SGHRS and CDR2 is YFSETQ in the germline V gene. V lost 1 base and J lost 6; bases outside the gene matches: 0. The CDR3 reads CASSLTGGEQYF. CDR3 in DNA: TGCGCCAGCAGCTTGACAGGGGGCGAGCAGTACTTC. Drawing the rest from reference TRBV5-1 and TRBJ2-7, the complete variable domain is KAGVTQTPRYLIKTRGQQVTLSCSPISGHRSVSWYQQTPGQGLQFLFEYFSETQRNKGNFPGRFSGRQFSNSRSEMNVSTLELGDSALYLCASSLTGGEQYFGPGTRLTVT.

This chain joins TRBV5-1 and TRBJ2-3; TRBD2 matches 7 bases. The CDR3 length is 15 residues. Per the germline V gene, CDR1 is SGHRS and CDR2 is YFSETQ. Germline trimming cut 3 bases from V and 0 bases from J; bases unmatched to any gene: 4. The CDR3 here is CASSSSGSSTDTQYF. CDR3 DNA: TGCGCCAGCAGCTCTAGCGGCTCTAGCACAGATACGCAGTATTTT.

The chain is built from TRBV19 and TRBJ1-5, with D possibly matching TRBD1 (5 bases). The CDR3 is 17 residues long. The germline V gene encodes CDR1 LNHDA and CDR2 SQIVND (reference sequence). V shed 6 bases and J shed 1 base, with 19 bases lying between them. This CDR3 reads CASSRFSGATSNQPQHF. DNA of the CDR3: TGTGCCAGTAGCCGATTTAGTGGGGCGACGAGCAATCAGCCCCAGCATTTT.

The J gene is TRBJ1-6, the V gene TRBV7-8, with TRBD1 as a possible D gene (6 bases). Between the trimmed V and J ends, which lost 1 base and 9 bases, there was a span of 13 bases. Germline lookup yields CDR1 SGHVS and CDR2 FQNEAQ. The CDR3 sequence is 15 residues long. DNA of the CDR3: TGTGCCAGCAGCTTAGGGGGACAATGGGGTTCACCCCTCCACTTT. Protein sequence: CASSLGGQWGSPLHF.

In DNA form, the CDR3 reads TGTGCCAGCAGTTACCCGGGTGTTGAGCAGCCCCAGCATTTT. Translating gives CASSYPGVEQPQHF. This chain uses TRBV6-6 with TRBJ1-5; no definite D call. Per the germline V gene, CDR1 is MNHNY and CDR2 is SVGAGI (reference sequence). CDR3 length: 14 amino acids. Trimming cost V 2 bases and J 7 bases, with 12 bases left between them.

CDR3 nucleotides: TGCGCCAGCAGCCAAGATCAAAGGAGCGGGGAGCTGTTTTTT. It translates to CASSQDQRSGELFF. This chain uses TRBV4-3 with TRBJ2-2; D gene ambiguous. V lost 0 bases and J lost 7, with 9 bases in between. Germline V gene lookup returns CDR1 LGHNA and CDR2 YSLEER. The CDR3 extends over 14 amino acids.

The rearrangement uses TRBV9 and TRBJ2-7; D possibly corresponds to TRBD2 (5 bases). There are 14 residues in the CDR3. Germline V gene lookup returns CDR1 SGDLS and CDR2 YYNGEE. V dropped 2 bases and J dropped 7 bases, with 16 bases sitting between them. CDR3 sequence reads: CASSVSSPSGEQYF. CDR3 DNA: TGTGCCAGCAGCGTCTCCAGCCCCTCGGGAGAGCAGTACTTC.

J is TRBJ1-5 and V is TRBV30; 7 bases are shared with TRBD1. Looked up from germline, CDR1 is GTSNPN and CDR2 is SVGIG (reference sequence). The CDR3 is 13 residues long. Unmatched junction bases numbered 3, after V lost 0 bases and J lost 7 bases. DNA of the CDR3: TGTGCCTGGAGTGTAGGGGGCGAGCAGCCCCAGCATTTT. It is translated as CAWSVGGEQPQHF. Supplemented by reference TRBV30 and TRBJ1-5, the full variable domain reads SQTIHQWPATLVQPVGSPLSLECTVEGTSNPNLYWYRQAAGRGLQLLFYSVGIGQISSEVPQNLSASRPQDRQFILSSKKLLLSDSGFYLCAWSVGGEQPQHFGDGTRLSIL.

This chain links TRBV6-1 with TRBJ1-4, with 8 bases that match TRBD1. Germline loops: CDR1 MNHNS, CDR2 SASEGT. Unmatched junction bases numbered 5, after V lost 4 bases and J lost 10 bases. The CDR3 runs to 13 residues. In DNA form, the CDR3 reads TGTGCCAGCAGTGCCGGACAGGGAGGAAAACTGTTTTTT. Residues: CASSAGQGGKLFF.

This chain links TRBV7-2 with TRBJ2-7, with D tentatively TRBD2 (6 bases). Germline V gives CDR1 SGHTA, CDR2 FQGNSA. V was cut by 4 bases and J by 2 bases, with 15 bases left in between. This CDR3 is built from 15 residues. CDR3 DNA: TGTGCCAGCAGCTACCTACCGGGACTCCCCTACGAGCAGTACTTC. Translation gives CASSYLPGLPYEQYF.

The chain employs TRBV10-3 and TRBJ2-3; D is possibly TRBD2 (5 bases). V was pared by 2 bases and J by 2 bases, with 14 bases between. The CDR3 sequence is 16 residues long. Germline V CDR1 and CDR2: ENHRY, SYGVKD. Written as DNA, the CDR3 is TGTGCCATCAGTGAGGGACGGGATAAGCTCACAGATACGCAGTATTTT. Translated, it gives CAISEGRDKLTDTQYF.

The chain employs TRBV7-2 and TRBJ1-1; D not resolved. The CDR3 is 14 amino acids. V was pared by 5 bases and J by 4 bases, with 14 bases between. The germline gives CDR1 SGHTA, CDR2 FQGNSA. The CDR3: CASSQREGATEAFF. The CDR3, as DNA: TGTGCCAGCAGCCAGCGTGAGGGCGCCACTGAAGCTTTCTTT.

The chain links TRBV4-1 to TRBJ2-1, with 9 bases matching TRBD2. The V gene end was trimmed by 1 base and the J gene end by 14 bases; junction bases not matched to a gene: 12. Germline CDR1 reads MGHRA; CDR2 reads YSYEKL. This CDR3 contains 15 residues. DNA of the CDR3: TGCGCCAGCAGCCAAGTTCAGGGACTAGCAAGCGAAAAGTTCTTC. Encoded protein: CASSQVQGLASEKFF.

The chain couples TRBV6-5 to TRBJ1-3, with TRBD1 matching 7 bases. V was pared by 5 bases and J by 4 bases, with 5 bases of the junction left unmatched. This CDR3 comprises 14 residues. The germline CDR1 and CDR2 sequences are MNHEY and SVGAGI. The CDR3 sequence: CASSLTGEGNTIYF. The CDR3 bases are TGTGCCAGCAGTCTAACAGGGGAGGGAAACACCATATATTTT.